The following is a T cell receptor beta chain sequence with its context. These data are taken from a study of T cell changes during pregnancy in multiple sclerosis. Trimming cost V 2 bases and J 6 bases; bases outside gene matches: 5. Per germline, CDR1 GTSNPN and CDR2 SVGIG (reference sequence). The CDR3 has 15 residues. The repertoire was sequenced with immunoSEQ multiplex PCR; TCRdb's copy has only in-frame clones and lacks some. The sample includes under 80,000 clones, approximately 93% of them seen just once. The receptor was derived from a female donor with multiple sclerosis, enrolled in a pregnancy study. The chain joins TRBV30 to TRBJ1-6; 9 bases line up with TRBD1. Here the sequenced sample was peripheral blood, taken in the second trimester of pregnancy. CDR3 region: CAWSTQGAGNSPLHF. In DNA, the CDR3 is TGTGCCTGGAGTACACAGGGGGCCGGTAATTCACCCCTCCACTTT.